This TCR beta chain was identified in a study of CXCR4 blockade with PD-1 therapy in pancreatic cancer. Study observations and caveats: Tumors were clonally expanded, mean around 0.14 versus 0.05 in healthy blood.

Regarding this clone: The antigen remains undetermined.

The V and J ends lost 4 bases and 0 bases respectively, with 13 bases between them. Looked up from germline, CDR1 is SGHDN and CDR2 is FVKESK. This CDR3 comprises 16 residues. Profiled with immunoSEQ multiplex PCR; TCRdb holds only in-frame clones, not every one. The sample lists over 15,000 clones, around 72% occurring once. The chain uses TRBV14 and TRBJ1-3; the D gene is possibly TRBD1 (5 bases). The sample was tumor tissue. This clonotype originated in a human donor with pancreatic ductal adenocarcinoma. The CDR3 sequence is CASSPLGLNSGNTIYF. CDR3 bases: TGTGCCAGCAGCCCCTTGGGACTGAACTCTGGAAACACCATATATTTT.